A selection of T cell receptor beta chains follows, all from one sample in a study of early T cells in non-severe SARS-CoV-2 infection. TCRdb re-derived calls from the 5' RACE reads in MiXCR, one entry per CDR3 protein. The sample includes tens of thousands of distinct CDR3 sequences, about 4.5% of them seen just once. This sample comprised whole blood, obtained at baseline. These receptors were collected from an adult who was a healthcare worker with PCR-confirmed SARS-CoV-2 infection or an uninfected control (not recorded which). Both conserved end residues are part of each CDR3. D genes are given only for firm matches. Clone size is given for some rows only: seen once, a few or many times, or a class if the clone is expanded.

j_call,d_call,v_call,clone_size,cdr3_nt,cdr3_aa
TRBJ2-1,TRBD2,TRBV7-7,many,TGTGCTAGCAGCTTAGTAGCGGGGAGTGGGGAGCAGTTCTTC,CASSLVAGSGEQFF
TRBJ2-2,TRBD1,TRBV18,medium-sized,TGTGCCAGCTCACCGGGACAGCTCACCGGGGAGCTGTTTTTT,CASSPGQLTGELFF
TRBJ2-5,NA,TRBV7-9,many,TGTGCCAGCACCGAGGGACCCCAACAAGAGACCCAGTACTTC,CASTEGPQQETQYF
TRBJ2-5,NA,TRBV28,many,TGTGCCAGCAGTTTATCACTGGCCAGTAAAGAGACCCAGTACTTC,CASSLSLASKETQYF
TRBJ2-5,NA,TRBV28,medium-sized,TGTGCCAGCAGTCTATCCGACAGGAAAGAGACCCAGTACTTC,CASSLSDRKETQYF
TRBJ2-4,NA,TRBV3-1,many,TGTGCCAGCAGCCAAGGGGACGGGCTCCCCTCGAACATTCAGTACTTC,CASSQGDGLPSNIQYF
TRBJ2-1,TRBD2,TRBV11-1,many,TGTGCCAGCAGCTTAGTGATGGGACTAGCGGGAGCGTCGGAAGACTATGAGCAGTTCTTC,CASSLVMGLAGASEDYEQFF
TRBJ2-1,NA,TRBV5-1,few,TGCGCCAGCAGCGCGAACGCCGGGGCAGGGAATGAGCAGTTCTTC,CASSANAGAGNEQFF
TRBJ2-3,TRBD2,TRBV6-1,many,TGTGCCAGCAGTAAGAGGGAGGGCCCAGATACGCAGTATTTT,CASSKREGPDTQYF
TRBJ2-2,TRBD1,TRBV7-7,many,TGTGCCAGCAGACGAACAGGGGTTGACGGGGAGCTGTTTTTT,CASRRTGVDGELFF
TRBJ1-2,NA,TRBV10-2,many,TGCGCCAGCAGTGAGTCGTTAGGGCGCAACTATGGCTACACCTTC,CASSESLGRNYGYTF
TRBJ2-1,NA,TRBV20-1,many,TGCAGTGCTAGAGATCCCAGTTCCAATGAGCAGTTCTTC,CSARDPSSNEQFF
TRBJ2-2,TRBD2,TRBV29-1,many,TGCAGCGTTGATCCCGGGGGGGCGAACACCGGGGAGCTGTTTTTT,CSVDPGGANTGELFF
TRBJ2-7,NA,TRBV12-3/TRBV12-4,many,TGTGCCAGCACCCCGGGGGATCCCTACGAGCAGTACTTC,CASTPGDPYEQYF
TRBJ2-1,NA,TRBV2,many,TGTGCCAGCATTCCCCTTAGCTCCTACAATGAGCAGTTCTTC,CASIPLSSYNEQFF
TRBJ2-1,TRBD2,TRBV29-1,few,TGCAGCGCCCCTCGGGGGGTAAATGAGCAGTTCTTC,CSAPRGVNEQFF
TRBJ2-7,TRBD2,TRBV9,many,TGTGCCAGCAGCTTTGGACTAGTTCACGAGCAGTACTTC,CASSFGLVHEQYF
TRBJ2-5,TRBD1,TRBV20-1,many,TGCAGTGCTAGTCCCGGGACAGGGGGCATGGAGACCCAGTACTTC,CSASPGTGGMETQYF
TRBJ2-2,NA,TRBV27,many,TGTGCCAGCAGTCCCGACAGGAGTCCAAACACCGGGGAGCTGTTTTTT,CASSPDRSPNTGELFF
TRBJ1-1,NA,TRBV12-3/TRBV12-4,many,TGTGCCAGCGGGGACACCATGAACACTGAAGCTTTCTTT,CASGDTMNTEAFF
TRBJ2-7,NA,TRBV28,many,TGTGCCAGCAGTGCTGCCTACGAGCAGTACTTC,CASSAAYEQYF
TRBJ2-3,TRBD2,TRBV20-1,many,TGCAGTGCTATTTGGGCTAGCGGGGGGAGCACAGATACGCAGTATTTT,CSAIWASGGSTDTQYF
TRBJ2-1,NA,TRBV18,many,TGTGCCAGCTCAACACTAGGCGGTGAGCAGTTCTTC,CASSTLGGEQFF
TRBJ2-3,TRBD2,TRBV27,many,TGTGCCAGCAGTTTAGTAGCGGGGGCAGATACGCAGTATTTT,CASSLVAGADTQYF
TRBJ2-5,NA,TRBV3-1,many,TGTGCCAGCAGCCAAGATCTTACGGGTGAGACCCAGTACTTC,CASSQDLTGETQYF
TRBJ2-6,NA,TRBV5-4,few,TGTGCCAGCAGTCCACGTGGAGGAGTGCGTCGTGGGGCCAACGTCCTGACTTTC,CASSPRGGVRRGANVLTF
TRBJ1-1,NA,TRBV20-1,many,TGCAGTGCTACGGACGGCCCAGAAGCTTTCTTT,CSATDGPEAFF
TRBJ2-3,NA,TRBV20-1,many,TGCAGTGCTAGAGGGGCAAGTAACCCTGATACGCAGTATTTT,CSARGASNPDTQYF
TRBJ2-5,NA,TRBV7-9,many,TGTGCCAGCAGCCGTATGACAGGGAGGGAAGAGACCCAGTACTTC,CASSRMTGREETQYF
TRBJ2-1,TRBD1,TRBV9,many,TGTGCCAGCAGCGTAGCTCTCCAGGGGGCGTACAATGAGCAGTTCTTC,CASSVALQGAYNEQFF
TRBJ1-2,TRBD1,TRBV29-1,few,TGCAACACAGGGGAGGGAGACTATGGCTACACCTTC,CNTGEGDYGYTF
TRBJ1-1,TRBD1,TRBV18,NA,TGTGCCAGCTCACCACGGGACAGCTTGAACACTGAAGCTTTCTTT,CASSPRDSLNTEAFF
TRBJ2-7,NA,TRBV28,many,TGTGCCAGCAGTTTAAGGGCAAACGAGCAGTACTTC,CASSLRANEQYF
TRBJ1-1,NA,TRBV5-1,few,TGCGCCAGCAGCTTGGTTAGGAGCGGGGGGAACACTGAAGCTTTCTTT,CASSLVRSGGNTEAFF
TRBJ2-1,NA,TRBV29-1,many,TGCAGCGGGAGCCGGAGCTACAATGAGCAGTTCTTC,CSGSRSYNEQFF
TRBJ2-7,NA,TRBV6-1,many,TGTGCCAGCAGTGAAGCGGGGGTCGGCGAGCAGTACTTC,CASSEAGVGEQYF
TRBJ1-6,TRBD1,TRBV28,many,TGTGCCAGCAGTTCCGCGACAGGGCCTAATTCACCCCTCCACTTT,CASSSATGPNSPLHF
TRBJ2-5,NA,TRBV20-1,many,TGCAGTGCTAGAAGACTGGAACAAGAGACCCAGTACTTC,CSARRLEQETQYF
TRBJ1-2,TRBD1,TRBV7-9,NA,TGTGCCAGCAGCTTGACAGGGGGCATAGATGGCTACACCTTC,CASSLTGGIDGYTF
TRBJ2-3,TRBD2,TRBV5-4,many,TGTGCCAGCAGCTTCGGGGGGGGCACAGATACGCAGTATTTT,CASSFGGGTDTQYF
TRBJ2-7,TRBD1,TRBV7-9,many,TGTGCCAGCAGCTGGGACAGTTCCTACGAGCAGTACTTC,CASSWDSSYEQYF
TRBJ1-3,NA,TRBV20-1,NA,TGCAGTGCTTTCCTGAGCTCTGGAAACACCATATATTTT,CSAFLSSGNTIYF
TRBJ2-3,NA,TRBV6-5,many,TGTGCCAGCAGGTTTGGCAGCTCCTATACAGATACGCAGTATTTT,CASRFGSSYTDTQYF
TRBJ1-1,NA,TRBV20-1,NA,TGCAGTGCGCCGTTTAAGGGGTCCTACACTGAAGCTTTCTTT,CSAPFKGSYTEAFF
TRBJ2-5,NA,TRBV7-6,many,TGTGCCAGCAGCTCACCCTTCCAGGGGGGTGGAGAGACCCAGTACTTC,CASSSPFQGGGETQYF
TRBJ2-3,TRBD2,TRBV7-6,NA,TGTGCCAGCAGCTTTGGACTAGCGGGAGTCATCACAGATACGCAGTATTTT,CASSFGLAGVITDTQYF
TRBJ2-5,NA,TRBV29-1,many,TGCAGCGTGAACCCTCGGGGTCGAGAGACCCAGTACTTC,CSVNPRGRETQYF
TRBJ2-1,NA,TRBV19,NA,TGTGCCAGTAGTTGGGCCGGTCGCTCCTACAATGAGCAGTTCTTC,CASSWAGRSYNEQFF
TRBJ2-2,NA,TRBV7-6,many,TGTGCCAGCAGCTTATCCGGGGCGGGGGCCCTCAGCACCGGGGAGCTGTTTTTT,CASSLSGAGALSTGELFF
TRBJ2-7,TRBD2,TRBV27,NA,TGTGCCAGCAGTCCCTGGGCTACCTCTAGCGGGAGGGCCTACGAGCAGTACTTC,CASSPWATSSGRAYEQYF
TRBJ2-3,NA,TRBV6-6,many,TGTGCCAGCAGGCCGACTAAAACAGATACGCAGTATTTT,CASRPTKTDTQYF
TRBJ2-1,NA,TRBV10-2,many,TGCGCCAGCAGTGAGGCCACCTACAATGAGCAGTTCTTC,CASSEATYNEQFF
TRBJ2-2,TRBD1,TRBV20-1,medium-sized,TGCAGTGCTAGAGCCCTCACAGGGGACACCGGGGAGCTGTTTTTT,CSARALTGDTGELFF